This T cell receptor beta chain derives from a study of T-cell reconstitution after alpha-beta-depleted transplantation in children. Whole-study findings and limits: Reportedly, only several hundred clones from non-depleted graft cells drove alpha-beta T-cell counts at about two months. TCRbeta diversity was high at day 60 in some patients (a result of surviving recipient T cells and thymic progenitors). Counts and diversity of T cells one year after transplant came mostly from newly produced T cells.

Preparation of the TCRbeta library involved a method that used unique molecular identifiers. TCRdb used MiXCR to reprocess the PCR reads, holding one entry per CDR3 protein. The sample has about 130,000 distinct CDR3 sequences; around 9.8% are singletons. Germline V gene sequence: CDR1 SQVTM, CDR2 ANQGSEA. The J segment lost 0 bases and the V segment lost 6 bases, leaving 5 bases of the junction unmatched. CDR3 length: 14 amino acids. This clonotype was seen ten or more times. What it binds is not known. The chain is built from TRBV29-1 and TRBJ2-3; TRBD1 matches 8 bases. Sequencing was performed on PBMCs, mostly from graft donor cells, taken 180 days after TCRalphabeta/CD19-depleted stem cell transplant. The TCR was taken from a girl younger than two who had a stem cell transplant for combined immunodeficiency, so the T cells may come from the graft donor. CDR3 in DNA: TGCAGCGTCGCGGACAGGGCTAGCACAGATACGCAGTATTTT. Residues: CSVADRASTDTQYF.